Reported below is one T cell receptor beta chain. Sequencing was performed with immunoSEQ multiplex PCR; in TCRdb, only in-frame clones are kept and a portion is missing. The repertoire includes 200,000 to 250,000 clones, 70% to 90% of them detected once, and 0.87% sits in the top ten. The data were taken from a study of blood T cell repertoires in COVID-19. The origin of this receptor is a man aged 50 to 59 who had been exposed to COVID-19. Specimen: PBMCs or T cells enriched from blood (not recorded which).

The CDR3 spells CASSDGGEGADEAFF. In DNA, the CDR3 is TGTGCCAGCAGTGACGGCGGGGAGGGCGCGGATGAAGCTTTCTTT. The rearrangement links TRBV6-1 to TRBJ1-1, with D uncertain. Germline lookup yields CDR1 MNHNS and CDR2 SASEGT. The CDR3 loop spans 15 amino acids. Trimming stripped 3 bases from V and 7 bases from J, with 18 bases between.